The 25 T cell receptor beta chains below were found in one sample sequenced in a study of T cells in Graves' hyperthyroidism and ophthalmopathy. TCR beta CDR3 region amplification was performed from RNA transcripts. The study used the HTBI primer set for a first-round RT-PCR of the TCR CDR3. TCRdb processed the multiplex PCR reads anew with MiXCR; each CDR3 protein has one entry. This table has 250,000 to 350,000 distinct CDR3 sequences, approximately 17% appearing once. What was sequenced was blood. The receptor source for this set is a man aged 25 to 40 with Graves' hyperthyroidism.

This clonotype appeared a few times. This sequence joins TRBV9 and TRBJ2-5; 7 bases line up with TRBD2. CDR1 and CDR2 (germline): SGDLS, YYNGEE. V lost 0 bases to trimming and J lost 4 bases; unmatched junction nucleotides: 3. The CDR3 extends over 14 amino acids. CDR3 coding DNA: TGTGCCAGCAGCGTAGGCGGGAGAGGAGAGACCCAGTACTTC. Protein: CASSVGGRGETQYF.

This clonotype was observed at least ten times. J is TRBJ2-5 and V is TRBV29-1, with a weak D call TRBD1 (5 bases). The germline V gene encodes CDR1 SQVTM and CDR2 ANQGSEA. V was cut by 1 base and J by 5 bases, with 11 bases left in between. The CDR3 loop spans 13 amino acids. DNA of the CDR3: TGCAGCGTTGAAGTCGGCAGGGCGGAGACCCAGTACTTC. Residues: CSVEVGRAETQYF. Based on the CDR3 plus reference TRBV29-1 and TRBJ2-5, the full variable domain is SAVISQKPSRDICQRGTSLTIQCQVDSQVTMMFWYRQQPGQSLTLIATANQGSEATYESGFVIDKFPISRPNLTFSTLTVSNMSPEDSSIYLCSVEVGRAETQYFGPGTRLLVL.

In regard to this clonotype: A much larger clone sits a single nucleotide away, making a read error possible. V is TRBV10-3 and J is TRBJ1-1; 8 bases align to TRBD1. CDR3 size: 13 residues. V lost 6 bases and J lost 0; bases outside the gene matches: 0. Germline CDR1 reads ENHRY; CDR2 reads SYGVKD. CDR3 sequence (DNA): TGTGCCATCAGGGGACAGGTGAACACTGAAGCTTTCTTT. Translated: CAIRGQVNTEAFF.

This clonotype has a count of ten or more. This chain connects TRBV20-1 to TRBJ1-1; D call uncertain. The CDR3 has 15 residues. Per the germline V gene, CDR1 is DFQATT and CDR2 is SNEGSKA (reference sequence). Trimming left V 3 bases short and J 1 base short, with 15 bases between. CDR3 residues: CSASILSAENTEAFF. DNA of the CDR3: TGCAGTGCTAGCATCCTATCGGCTGAGAACACTGAAGCTTTCTTT.

This clonotype has a count of ten or more. V gene TRBV18 combines with J gene TRBJ1-6; TRBD1 might be the D (5 bases). The V and J ends lost 3 bases and 8 bases respectively, with 8 bases between them. In germline, CDR1 is KGHSH, CDR2 LQKENI. The CDR3 totals 13 residues. The CDR3 DNA is TGTGCCAGCTCACCCGGGGCGGATTCACCCCTCCACTTT. This gives the protein CASSPGADSPLHF. Looking up the rest from reference TRBV18 and TRBJ1-6 gives the full variable domain: NAGVMQNPRHLVRRRGQEARLRCSPMKGHSHVYWYRQLPEEGLKFMVYLQKENIIDESGMPKERFSAEFPKEGPSILRIQQVVRGDSAAYFCASSPGADSPLHFGNGTRLTVT.

This clonotype was detected a few times. A much larger clone lies a single base off, so this may be a read error. V is TRBV9 and J is TRBJ2-5, with 10 bases fitting TRBD2. V lost 0 bases to trimming and J lost 4 bases; unmatched junction nucleotides: 0. In germline, CDR1 is SGDLS, CDR2 YYNGEE. The CDR3 extends over 14 amino acids. The DNA of the CDR3 is TGTGCCAGCAGCGTAGGACTAGCGGGAGAGACCCAGTACTTC. This translates into CASSVGLAGETQYF.

This clonotype was seen repeatedly, ten times or more. The rearrangement uses TRBV5-1 and TRBJ2-7; D might be TRBD2 (6 bases). The germline CDR1 and CDR2 sequences are SGHRS and YFSETQ. This CDR3 has 14 amino acids. With 2 bases removed from V and 2 bases from J, the gap between germline ends came to 11 bases. Here the CDR3 DNA reads TGCGCCAGCAGCTTCTTTGGGGAGGCCTACGAGCAGTACTTC. It encodes CASSFFGEAYEQYF.

This clonotype showed up many times. The rearrangement links TRBV20-1 to TRBJ2-7, with TRBD2 identical over 14 bases. Germline lookup yields CDR1 DFQATT and CDR2 SNEGSKA (reference sequence). The CDR3 sequence is 17 residues long. Germline trimming cut 5 bases from V and 4 bases from J; bases unmatched to any gene: 13. As DNA, the CDR3 is TGCAGTGCTTACCTAACCGGGACTAGCGGGAGAAGGTACGAGCAGTACTTC. Translated: CSAYLTGTSGRRYEQYF.

There are many counts of this clonotype. This sequence joins TRBV7-9 and TRBJ2-5, with 7 bases that match TRBD2. The length of the CDR3 is 12 residues. V dropped 6 bases and J dropped 4; count of bases not matched to a gene: 2. The germline gives CDR1 SEHNR, CDR2 FQNEAQ (reference sequence). The CDR3 sequence: CASRTGGETQYF. CDR3 DNA sequence: TGTGCCAGCAGAACGGGGGGAGAGACCCAGTACTTC. Variable domain in full (rest from reference TRBV7-9 and TRBJ2-5): DTGVSQNPRHKITKRGQNVTFRCDPISEHNRLYWYRQTLGQGPEFLTYFQNEAQLEKSRLLSDRFSAERPKGSFSTLEIQRTEQGDSAMYLCASRTGGETQYFGPGTRLLVL.

This clonotype showed up many times. V gene TRBV3-1 combines with J gene TRBJ2-5; no clear D gene. Trimming took off 1 base at V and 5 bases at J, with 11 bases between the two ends. The length of the CDR3 is 14 residues. CDR1 is LGHDT and CDR2 is YNNKEL in the germline V gene (reference sequence). CDR3 in DNA: TGTGCCAGCAGCCAAGGCACGGCGGATGAGACCCAGTACTTC. It yields the protein CASSQGTADETQYF.

This clonotype was seen many times. The junction shows a germline mismatch at one end, possibly a read error. The J gene is TRBJ2-7, the V gene TRBV11-2; D may match TRBD1 or TRBD2 (5 bases each). There are 14 residues in the CDR3. Per germline, CDR1 SGHAT and CDR2 FQNNGV. In nucleotides, the CDR3 is TGTGCCAACAGCGCGTCGGGGCGGATATACGAGCAGTACTTC. This encodes CANSASGRIYEQYF.

This clonotype has more than one count but fewer than ten. This chain connects TRBV7-3 to TRBJ2-2, with a tentative D call TRBD2 (5 bases). In germline, CDR1 is SGHTA, CDR2 FQGTGA. V dropped 1 base and J dropped 3 bases, with 12 bases sitting between them. The CDR3 covers 16 residues. This CDR3 is CASSLIAAGYTGELFF. In DNA, the CDR3 is TGTGCCAGCAGCTTAATCGCTGCGGGTTACACCGGGGAGCTGTTTTTT.

J is TRBJ2-3 and V is TRBV10-3; D possibly uses TRBD1 or TRBD2 (5 bases each). CDR3 length: 13 amino acids. Germline V gene sequence: CDR1 ENHRY, CDR2 SYGVKD. DNA for the CDR3: TGTGCTCAGAGAGAGGGGCCCACAGATACGCAGTATTTT. It codes for CAQREGPTDTQYF.

This clonotype appeared many times. CDR3 protein: CASSIGASYEQYF. DNA of the CDR3: TGTGCCAGCAGTATCGGGGCTTCCTACGAGCAGTACTTC. This rearrangement joins TRBV12-3 or TRBV12-4 to TRBJ2-7; D may be TRBD1 or TRBD2 (5 bases each). V lost 5 bases and J 1 base, leaving 9 bases between the germline ends. This CDR3 is 13 amino acids long.

J is TRBJ1-2 and V is TRBV7-9; D is possibly TRBD1 (5 bases). The CDR3 has 15 residues. V was shortened by 5 bases and J by 5 bases, with 18 bases between the two germline ends. The V gene's germline CDR1 is SEHNR and CDR2 FQNEAQ (reference sequence). In nucleotides, the CDR3 is TGTGCCAGCAGCCCCCGGGGTGGCAGGGCATATGGCTACACCTTC. It encodes CASSPRGGRAYGYTF.

This clonotype occurred many times. The chain has TRBV11-2 and TRBJ2-1; D uncertain. Germline assignment: CDR1 SGHAT and CDR2 FQNNGV. V was shortened by 5 bases and J by 3 bases, with 11 bases between the two germline ends. CDR3 length: 14 residues. The DNA of the CDR3 is TGTGCCAGCAGCCCAGACACGTTCTACAATGAGCAGTTCTTC. This codes for CASSPDTFYNEQFF. The entire variable domain, with the rest obtained from reference TRBV11-2 and TRBJ2-1, is as follows: EAGVAQSPRYKIIEKRQSVAFWCNPISGHATLYWYQQILGQGPKLLIQFQNNGVVDDSQLPKDRFSAERLKGVDSTLKIQPAKLEDSAVYLCASSPDTFYNEQFFGPGTRLTVL.

This clonotype was observed a few times. V usage is TRBV10-3 and J usage is TRBJ2-1; D is perhaps TRBD2 (6 bases). This CDR3 has 12 amino acids. V lost 6 bases and J lost 7, with 10 bases in between. Germline values: CDR1 ENHRY, CDR2 SYGVKD. The CDR3 is CAISLGLNEQFF. CDR3 nucleotides: TGTGCCATCAGCCTGGGACTTAATGAGCAGTTCTTC.

For the CDR3, the DNA is TGTGCCTGGAGTGCCCCCGGCAGGGGGATCTACGAGCAGTACTTC. Protein sequence: CAWSAPGRGIYEQYF. The chain links TRBV30 to TRBJ2-7; 7 bases are shared with TRBD1. The CDR3 is 15 residues long. Germline CDR1 reads GTSNPN; CDR2 reads SVGIG (reference sequence). Unmatched junction bases numbered 9, after V lost 1 base and J lost 3 bases.

The table lists this clonotype with many counts. The chain carries TRBV2 and TRBJ2-7; TRBD1 matches at 10 bases. Germline-derived CDR1 and CDR2 are SNHLY and FYNNEI. After removal of 6 bases from V and 2 bases from J, the junction contained 1 base not matched to a gene. There are 13 residues in the CDR3. Written as DNA, the CDR3 is TGTGCCAGCAGGGGACAGGGGACCTACGAGCAGTACTTC. As protein: CASRGQGTYEQYF.

The chain recombines TRBV7-2 with TRBJ2-2; a weak D match, TRBD2 (5 bases). The V and J ends lost 8 bases and 7 bases respectively, with 20 bases between them. This CDR3 is 15 amino acids long. Germline V CDR1 and CDR2: SGHTA, FQGNSA. The CDR3 is CASRNSLRAVGELFF. CDR3 nucleotides: TGTGCCAGCCGAAACTCATTAAGAGCGGTCGGGGAGCTGTTTTTT.

This CDR3 reads CASSTHGGRMNTEAFF. The DNA of the CDR3 is TGTGCCAGCAGCACCCACGGGGGCAGGATGAACACTGAAGCTTTCTTT. The gene calls are TRBV9 and TRBJ1-1; D possibly corresponds to TRBD1 (6 bases). This CDR3 is 16 amino acids long. V was clipped by 4 bases and J by 0 bases, with 16 bases between them. Per germline, CDR1 SGDLS and CDR2 YYNGEE.

In this sample, this clonotype turned up many times. The CDR3 sequence: CSARGQGWGTEAFF. The CDR3 nucleotides are TGCAGTGCTAGGGGACAGGGGTGGGGCACTGAAGCTTTCTTT. This chain connects TRBV20-1 to TRBJ1-1; 10 bases fit TRBD1. CDR1 is DFQATT and CDR2 is SNEGSKA in the germline V gene (reference sequence). This CDR3 has 14 residues. Trimming took 3 bases from V and 4 from J; bases not matched to a gene: 5.

This clonotype was found many times. This chain uses TRBV20-1 with TRBJ2-1; 12 nucleotides agree with TRBD2. CDR3 size: 14 residues. Germline CDR1 is DFQATT and CDR2 is SNEGSKA (reference sequence). V was pared by 6 bases and J by 8 bases, with 8 bases of the junction left unmatched. DNA for the CDR3: TGCAGTGCCCCCCGACTAGCGGGAGACCATGAGCAGTTCTTC. Translated: CSAPRLAGDHEQFF.

The table lists this clonotype with a few counts. The V gene is TRBV29-1, the J gene TRBJ2-1; TRBD2 matches 13 bases. V dropped 5 bases and J dropped 6; count of bases not matched to a gene: 13. The CDR3 contains 17 residues. Germline CDR1 SQVTM, CDR2 ANQGSEA. Here the CDR3 reads CSVPGRPGLAGSNEQFF. The CDR3 nucleotides read TGCAGCGTTCCGGGACGGCCGGGACTAGCGGGATCCAATGAGCAGTTCTTC.

This clonotype was recorded a few times. This chain links TRBV18 with TRBJ2-5; D ambiguous. V lost 1 base to trimming and J lost 5 bases, with 11 bases between them. The CDR3 has 14 residues. Germline assignment: CDR1 KGHSH and CDR2 LQKENI. The CDR3 reads CASSPQVFWETQYF. As DNA, the CDR3 is TGTGCCAGCTCACCACAGGTGTTTTGGGAGACCCAGTACTTC. The full variable domain, in which reference TRBV18 and TRBJ2-5 provide the parts outside the CDR3, is NAGVMQNPRHLVRRRGQEARLRCSPMKGHSHVYWYRQLPEEGLKFMVYLQKENIIDESGMPKERFSAEFPKEGPSILRIQQVVRGDSAAYFCASSPQVFWETQYFGPGTRLLVL.